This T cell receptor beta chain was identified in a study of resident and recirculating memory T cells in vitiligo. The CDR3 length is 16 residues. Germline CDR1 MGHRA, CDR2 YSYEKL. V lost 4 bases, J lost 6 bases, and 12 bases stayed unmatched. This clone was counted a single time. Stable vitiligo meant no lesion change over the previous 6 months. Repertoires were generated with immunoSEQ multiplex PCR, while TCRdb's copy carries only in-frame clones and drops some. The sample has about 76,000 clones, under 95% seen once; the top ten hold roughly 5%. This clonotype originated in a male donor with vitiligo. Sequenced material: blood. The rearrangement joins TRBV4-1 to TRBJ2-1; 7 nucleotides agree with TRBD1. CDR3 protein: CASSLGQALAFNEQFF. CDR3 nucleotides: TGCGCCAGCAGCCTTGGACAGGCCCTAGCCTTCAATGAGCAGTTCTTC.